These T cell receptor beta chains were read from a single sample in a study of blood T cell repertoires in COVID-19. Using immunoSEQ multiplex PCR, the repertoire was profiled, and TCRdb retains in-frame clones only, with some absent. The sample yields hundreds of thousands of clones, approximately 90% seen once. The sample taken for sequencing was PBMCs or T cells enriched from blood (not recorded which). These TCRs come from a young woman with acute COVID-19. Each CDR3 is given with its conserved first and last residue. D genes are given only for firm matches. Not all rows give a size; the values are once, few, many and, for expanded clones, a class.

TRBJ1-3,TRBV7-9,-,-,CASSLGLANTIYF,TGTGCCAGCAGCTTAGGTTTGGCTAACACCATATATTTT
TRBJ1-6,TRBV10-3,once,-,CAIRDFPVLQGGNSPLHF,TGTGCCATCAGGGACTTTCCTGTTTTACAGGGTGGGAATTCACCCCTCCACTTT
TRBJ1-2,TRBV6-5,-,-,CASIYEGLRYGYTF,TGTGCCAGCATCTATGAGGGTTTACGCTATGGCTACACCTTC
TRBJ2-1,TRBV10-3,-,-,CAISEIGDFGYNEQFF,TGTGCCATCAGTGAGATCGGGGACTTCGGATACAATGAGCAGTTCTTC
TRBJ2-1,TRBV5-4,-,TRBD2,CASSSTGASGYNEQFF,TGTGCCAGCAGCTCGACTGGGGCTAGCGGATACAATGAGCAGTTCTTC
TRBJ2-1,TRBV20-1,-,TRBD2,CSARDSGRQFF,TGCAGTGCTAGAGATAGCGGGAGGCAGTTCTTC
TRBJ1-2,TRBV28,-,TRBD1,CASRGTGGFMGYTF,TGTGCCAGCAGGGGGACAGGGGGCTTTATGGGCTACACCTTC
TRBJ1-1,TRBV3-1/TRBV3-2,-,TRBD1,CASSPLTGGGTEAFF,TGTGCCAGCAGCCCTCTGACAGGGGGGGGCACTGAAGCTTTCTTT
TRBJ2-7,TRBV12-3/TRBV12-4,-,TRBD1,CASSQQGYEQYF,TGTGCCAGCAGTCAACAGGGGTACGAGCAGTACTTC
TRBJ2-5,TRBV12-5,few,-,CASGLELQETQYF,TGTGCTAGTGGTTTGGAACTCCAAGAGACCCAGTACTTC
TRBJ2-1,TRBV24-1,once,-,CATSEGDNNNEQFF,TGTGCCACCAGTGAAGGGGACAACAACAATGAGCAGTTCTTC
TRBJ2-2,TRBV30,-,-,CAWSVRGELFF,TGTGCCTGGAGTGTTCGCGGGGAGCTGTTTTTT
TRBJ1-3,TRBV2,-,TRBD1,CASSEEQGAFGNTIYF,TGTGCCAGCAGTGAGGAACAGGGGGCGTTTGGAAACACCATATATTTT
TRBJ2-3,TRBV4-3,-,TRBD2,CANSQGLAGAASTDTQYF,TGCGCCAACAGCCAGGGACTAGCGGGAGCTGCTAGCACAGATACGCAGTATTTT